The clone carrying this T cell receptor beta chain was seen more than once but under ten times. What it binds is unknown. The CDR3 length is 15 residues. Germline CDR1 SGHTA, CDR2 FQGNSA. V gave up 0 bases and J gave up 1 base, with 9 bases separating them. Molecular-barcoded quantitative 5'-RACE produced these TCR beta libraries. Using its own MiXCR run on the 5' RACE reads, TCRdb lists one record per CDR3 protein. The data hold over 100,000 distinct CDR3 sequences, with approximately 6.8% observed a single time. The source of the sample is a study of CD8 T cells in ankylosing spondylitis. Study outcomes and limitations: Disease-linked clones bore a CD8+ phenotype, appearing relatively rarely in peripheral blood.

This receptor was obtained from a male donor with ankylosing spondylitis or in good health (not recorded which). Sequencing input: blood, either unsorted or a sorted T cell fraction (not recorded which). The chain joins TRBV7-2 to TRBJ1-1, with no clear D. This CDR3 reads CASSLALNGNTEAFF. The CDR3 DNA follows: TGTGCCAGCAGCTTAGCGTTAAACGGGAACACTGAAGCTTTCTTT.